This entry describes one TCR beta chain. Its antigen is as yet unknown. Uncontrolled infection, other autoimmune disease, pregnancy or lactation excluded patients. PBMCs were derived from about 10 ml fresh peripheral blood. RNA transcripts served as the template for amplifying TCR beta CDR3 regions. Using the HTBI primer set, a first-round RT-PCR was run on the TCR CDR3. Each CDR3 protein is one row after TCRdb ran MiXCR on the multiplex PCR reads. Counted here are over 700,000 distinct CDR3 sequences, over 35% occurring once; the ten biggest clones make up over 8%. This sample is part of a study of T cells in Graves' hyperthyroidism and ophthalmopathy. Study as a whole: Initial diagnosis, before any treatment, was when peripheral blood was collected.

This CDR3 has 15 residues. CDR1 DFQATT and CDR2 SNEGSKA come from the germline V gene (reference sequence). The V segment lost 3 bases and the J segment 4 bases; nucleotides outside the gene matches: 11. Whole-study results and caveats: Blood also contained most expanded thyroid clonotypes above 0.001.

The sequenced material came from blood. The TCR sequence derives from a man aged 18 to 29 with Graves' hyperthyroidism. The chain links TRBV20-1 to TRBJ1-2; the match to TRBD1 covers 7 bases. The CDR3 protein is CSASQGTVFPYGYTF. For the CDR3, the DNA is TGCAGTGCTAGCCAGGGGACAGTTTTTCCCTATGGCTACACCTTC.